Shown below are 26 T cell receptor beta chains from a single sample sequenced in a study of blood T cell repertoires in COVID-19. Profiling relied on immunoSEQ multiplex PCR, and the TCRdb table lists in-frame clones only, not all of them. The table has about 270,000 clones, 83% seen once. The sample comprised peripheral blood. The receptors derive from a woman between 50 and 59 years old who had recovered from COVID-19.

The chain has TRBV5-1 and TRBJ1-3, with TRBD1 matching 7 bases. Germline CDR1 and CDR2: SGHRS and YFSETQ. The CDR3 loop spans 15 amino acids. After removal of 4 bases from V and 0 bases from J, the junction contained 4 bases not matched to a gene. The CDR3 reads CASSRGQVSGNTIYF. The CDR3 DNA is TGCGCCAGCAGCCGTGGACAGGTCTCTGGAAACACCATATATTTT. The whole variable domain, filled in from reference TRBV5-1 and TRBJ1-3, reads KAGVTQTPRYLIKTRGQQVTLSCSPISGHRSVSWYQQTPGQGLQFLFEYFSETQRNKGNFPGRFSGRQFSNSRSEMNVSTLELGDSALYLCASSRGQVSGNTIYFGEGSWLTVV.

This clone was seen a handful of times. The chain links TRBV4-3 to TRBJ2-6; D may be TRBD1 (6 bases). Trimming took off 2 bases at V and 0 bases at J, with 11 bases between the two ends. The CDR3 length is 17 residues. CDR1 is LGHNA, CDR2 YSLEER, per germline. The CDR3 DNA follows: TGCGCCAGCAGCCAACAAATACAGGGCTCTGGGGCCAACGTCCTGACTTTC. Translated: CASSQQIQGSGANVLTF.

In its sample, this clone was seen a few times. The J gene is TRBJ1-3, the V gene TRBV15; TRBD1 aligns across 7 bases. V gave up 1 base and J gave up 4 bases; unmatched junction bases: 4. Germline CDR1 reads LNHNV; CDR2 reads YYDKDF (reference sequence). This CDR3 is 15 amino acids long. CDR3 DNA: TGTGCCACCAGCAGAGGCGGGACAGTCGGAAACACCATATATTTT. Protein sequence: CATSRGGTVGNTIYF.

This chain joins TRBV28 and TRBJ2-3; tentative D call: TRBD2 (5 bases). The V end was cut by 7 bases, the J end by 2 bases, with 16 bases between. Germline CDR1 MDHEN, CDR2 SYDVKM. The CDR3 is 15 amino acids. The CDR3, as DNA: TGTGCCAGCACCCTCGAGGGAGTCTACACAGATACGCAGTATTTT. It yields the protein CASTLEGVYTDTQYF.

This chain connects TRBV12-5 to TRBJ2-7; 9 bases line up with TRBD1. This CDR3 comprises 16 residues. CDR1 LGHNT and CDR2 FRNRAP come from the germline V gene. V lost 5 bases and J lost 1; bases outside the gene matches: 9. The chain's CDR3 is CASGSSIGQGSYEQYF. DNA of the CDR3: TGTGCTAGTGGTAGCAGCATAGGACAGGGGTCCTACGAGCAGTACTTC.

V gene TRBV6-1 combines with J gene TRBJ1-4; D possibly corresponds to TRBD1 (5 bases). Trimming shortened V by 2 bases and J by 7 bases, and 17 bases separated the two germline ends. The CDR3 runs to 16 residues. The germline gives CDR1 MNHNS, CDR2 SASEGT. CDR3 amino acids: CASSERAGREGEKLFF. CDR3 DNA: TGTGCCAGCAGTGAACGGGCAGGGCGGGAGGGTGAAAAACTGTTTTTT.

This clone came up once. The chain couples TRBV7-9 to TRBJ1-6; 9 bases are a match to TRBD1. Germline CDR1 and CDR2: SEHNR and FQNEAQ (reference sequence). Trimming took 3 bases from V and 0 from J; bases not matched to a gene: 9. This CDR3 is built from 19 residues. CDR3 amino acids: CASSFGQGYLSSYNSPLHF. The CDR3, as DNA: TGTGCCAGCAGCTTCGGACAGGGGTATCTTAGCTCCTATAATTCACCCCTCCACTTT.

In nucleotides, the CDR3 is TGTGCCAGCAGATCACGCTCTAGACTCGAGCAGTTCTTC. Protein product: CASRSRSRLEQFF. This chain uses TRBV27 with TRBJ2-1; D gene uncertain. V lost 6 bases to trimming and J lost 10 bases, with 16 bases between them. Per germline, CDR1 MNHEY and CDR2 SMNVEV (reference sequence). CDR3 length equals 13 residues.

V usage is TRBV11-2 and J usage is TRBJ1-2; 7 nucleotides align to TRBD1. This CDR3 is built from 17 residues. Germline assignment: CDR1 SGHAT and CDR2 FQNNGV. Trimming at V came to 5 bases and at J to 2 bases, leaving 14 bases not matched to a gene. The CDR3 spells CASSQSHLTGLNYGYTF. DNA for the CDR3: TGTGCCAGCAGCCAATCCCATTTGACAGGGCTGAACTATGGCTACACCTTC.

Remarks on this clone: With a much larger clone just one base away, this may be a read error. The chain recombines TRBV14 with TRBJ1-2, with a weak D call TRBD1 (5 bases). Germline assignment: CDR1 SGHDN and CDR2 FVKESK. V lost 4 bases, J lost 3 bases, and 6 bases lay in between. The CDR3 loop spans 12 amino acids. CDR3 in amino acids: CASSLGDYGYTF. The CDR3, as DNA: TGTGCCAGCAGCCTAGGGGACTATGGCTACACCTTC.

The chain links TRBV29-1 to TRBJ1-4; 8 positions agree with TRBD1. The germline CDR1 and CDR2 sequences are SQVTM and ANQGSEA. This CDR3 has 13 amino acids. V dropped 6 bases and J dropped 8; count of bases not matched to a gene: 8. CDR3 sequence: CSVGQGMSEKLFF. The CDR3 DNA sequence: TGCAGCGTCGGACAGGGAATGTCGGAAAAACTGTTTTTT.

The chain has TRBV11-2 and TRBJ1-1, with a possible D match to TRBD1 (6 bases). The length of the CDR3 is 16 residues. Trimming removed 4 bases from V and 1 base from J, with 16 bases in between. Germline lookup yields CDR1 SGHAT and CDR2 FQNNGV. The CDR3 DNA is TGTGCCAGCAGCTCCCTAATGTCGACAGGGAACACTGAAGCTTTCTTT. Protein product: CASSSLMSTGNTEAFF.

The chain recombines TRBV24-1 with TRBJ2-1, with 9 bases identical to TRBD1. Germline lookup yields CDR1 KGHDR and CDR2 SFDVKD. With 5 bases clipped from V and 0 bases from J, the junction kept 4 bases outside the gene matches. This CDR3 comprises 16 residues. DNA of the CDR3: TGTGCCACCAGTGCCGCGACAGGGGGCTCCTACAATGAGCAGTTCTTC. Its translation is CATSAATGGSYNEQFF.

CDR3 coding DNA: TGCGCCAGCAAACCGAGGACAGGGATCTACGAGCAGTACTTC. It codes for CASKPRTGIYEQYF. The chain joins TRBV10-2 to TRBJ2-7; 8 bases agree with TRBD1. From germline, CDR1 is WSHSY and CDR2 SAAADI. The CDR3 consists of 14 residues. Trimming removed 7 bases from V and 3 bases from J; junction bases left unmatched: 8.

This chain uses TRBV3-1 (or the pseudogene TRBV3-2) with TRBJ2-3, with TRBD1 as a possible D gene (6 bases). V dropped 4 bases and J dropped 3 bases, with 14 bases sitting between them. CDR1 is LGHDT and CDR2 is YNNKEL in the germline V gene (reference sequence). The CDR3 has 15 residues. CDR3 amino acids: CASSRYRVLTDTQYF. The CDR3 nucleotides read TGTGCCAGCAGCCGCTACAGGGTGTTAACAGATACGCAGTATTTT.

This sequence joins TRBV27 and TRBJ1-1, with D possibly being TRBD1 (6 bases). CDR1 MNHEY and CDR2 SMNVEV come from the germline V gene (reference sequence). The CDR3 consists of 13 residues. Deletions cut 5 bases from V and 10 bases from J, with 17 bases between. The CDR3 DNA reads as TGTGCCAGCAGTCCGGGACACACGGCGGGAGCTTTCTTT. It is translated as CASSPGHTAGAFF.

This rearrangement joins TRBV6-1 to TRBJ2-7, with 7 bases matching TRBD2. Germline loops: CDR1 MNHNS, CDR2 SASEGT. The trim removed 2 bases at V and 3 bases at J, leaving 7 bases unmatched. The CDR3 spans 15 residues. The CDR3 spells CASSESPGGLYEQYF. The CDR3 coding sequence is TGTGCCAGCAGTGAATCACCGGGAGGACTCTACGAGCAGTACTTC.

The chain carries TRBV30 and TRBJ2-7, with TRBD2 matching 7 bases. CDR3 size: 13 residues. In germline, CDR1 is GTSNPN, CDR2 SVGIG (reference sequence). Trimming at V came to 3 bases and at J to 5 bases, leaving 7 bases not matched to a gene. CDR3 bases: TGTGCCTGGAGCCTAGCGGAGCTCAACGAGCAGTACTTC. It codes for CAWSLAELNEQYF.

This clone was seen more than once but under ten times. The J gene is TRBJ1-1, the V gene TRBV6-5; no clear D gene. Germline V lookup: CDR1 MNHEY, CDR2 SVGAGI. This CDR3 spans 15 amino acids. Trimming stripped 2 bases from V and 4 bases from J, with 14 bases between. The CDR3 reads CASSYADEGSTEAFF. CDR3 bases: TGTGCCAGCAGTTACGCGGACGAGGGCAGCACTGAAGCTTTCTTT.

This chain connects TRBV4-3 to TRBJ2-7; TRBD1 matches 9 bases. Germline trimming cut 3 bases from V and 2 bases from J; bases unmatched to any gene: 2. The CDR3 is 14 residues long. CDR1 LGHNA and CDR2 YSLEER come from the germline V gene. The CDR3, as DNA: TGCGCCAGCAGCCAGGACAGGGGCACCTACGAGCAGTACTTC. Its protein is CASSQDRGTYEQYF.

The V and J genes are TRBV7-7 and TRBJ1-5; 9 nucleotides line up with TRBD1. The germline V gene has CDR1 SSHAT and CDR2 FNYEAQ (reference sequence). J lost 6 bases, V lost 5 bases, and 8 bases had no gene match. This CDR3 contains 15 residues. The CDR3 region has the DNA TGTGCCAGCAGCGGGAGGACAGGGGAGGGTCAGCCCCAGCATTTT. Protein sequence: CASSGRTGEGQPQHF.

The chain is built from TRBV12-2 and TRBJ1-4. TRBV12-2 is a pseudogene locus. CDR3 size: 15 residues. The CDR3 DNA reads TGTGCAAGTCGCTTAGCCGGGGGTCCAAAGGTAAAACTGTTTTTT. Amino acids: CASRLAGGPKVKLFF.

This clone was observed once. The chain has TRBV5-4 and TRBJ2-1; 8 nucleotides match TRBD2. The CDR3 extends over 16 amino acids. J lost 4 bases, V lost 4 bases, and 10 bases had no gene match. Germline CDR1 and CDR2: SGHNT and YYREEE (reference sequence). The CDR3 sequence is CASSGVKQRGYNEQFF. The CDR3 bases are TGTGCCAGCAGCGGTGTAAAGCAGCGGGGGTACAATGAGCAGTTCTTC.

The chain links TRBV19 to TRBJ1-3, with D maybe TRBD1 (5 bases). Trimming cost V 6 bases and J 0 bases, with 12 bases left between them. CDR1 LNHDA and CDR2 SQIVND come from the germline V gene (reference sequence). This CDR3 has 15 residues. Here the CDR3 reads CASRSGISSGNTIYF. The DNA for the CDR3 is TGTGCCAGTAGATCAGGGATCAGCTCTGGAAACACCATATATTTT.

This clone was detected a few times. J is TRBJ1-1 and V is TRBV25-1; possibly TRBD1 for D (6 bases). Trimming took 3 bases from V and 0 from J, leaving 8 bases between them. CDR1 and CDR2 from the germline V gene are MGHDK and SYGVNS. The CDR3 sequence is 14 residues long. CDR3 sequence: CASSDYRVNTEAFF. CDR3 DNA sequence: TGTGCCAGCAGTGACTACAGGGTGAACACTGAAGCTTTCTTT.

The genes are TRBV19 and TRBJ2-2; 10 bases are a match to TRBD2. J was trimmed by 6 bases and V by 10 bases; bases with no gene match: 11. Germline loops: CDR1 LNHDA, CDR2 SQIVND (reference sequence). The CDR3 spans 15 residues. CDR3 bases: TGTGCCATTCCGAAAGCGGGAGGGCCGCCCGGGGAGCTGTTTTTT. Its translation is CAIPKAGGPPGELFF.